One and the same sample provided the 19 T cell receptor beta chains below, sequenced in a study of cytomegalovirus exposure and HLA in healthy donors. PCR primers comprised 60 Vbeta and 13 Jbeta primers. Produced via immunoSEQ multiplex PCR; TCRdb's table is partial and in-frame only. This sample has about 120,000 clones; approximately 70% occur once, and the top ten carry about 1.5%. Material for sequencing was PBMCs. The receptors were sampled from a man younger than 35 in good health and CMV-seronegative.

The CDR3 DNA reads TGTGCCAGCAGGGTTTCCGGGATTCACACCTTC. Residues: CASRVSGIHTF. The rearrangement uses TRBV28 and TRBJ1-2, with D unclear. Germline V gives CDR1 MDHEN, CDR2 SYDVKM. Trimming took off 6 bases at V and 12 bases at J, with 14 bases between the two ends. The CDR3 totals 11 residues.

The gene calls are TRBV28 and TRBJ1-1; 7 bases align to TRBD1. The J segment lost 0 bases and the V segment lost 6 bases, leaving 7 bases of the junction unmatched. CDR1 MDHEN and CDR2 SYDVKM come from the germline V gene. The CDR3 loop spans 15 amino acids. The CDR3 sequence is CASSRTGAVNTEAFF. The DNA of the CDR3 is TGTGCCAGCAGCCGCACAGGGGCGGTGAACACTGAAGCTTTCTTT.

The V and J genes are TRBV5-1 and TRBJ2-7; TRBD1 agrees at 11 bases. The V segment lost 5 bases and the J segment 3 bases; nucleotides outside the gene matches: 1. The CDR3 extends over 13 amino acids. CDR1 is SGHRS and CDR2 is YFSETQ in the germline V gene. CDR3 sequence (DNA): TGCGCCAGCAGGGGGACAGGGGGCTACGAGCAGTACTTC. This encodes CASRGTGGYEQYF.

V and J are TRBV5-1 and TRBJ2-5; perhaps TRBD1 as D (5 bases). V shed 4 bases and J shed 5 bases, with 15 bases lying between them. The CDR3 totals 14 residues. CDR1 and CDR2 (germline): SGHRS, YFSETQ. The CDR3 spells CASSGQGFQETQYF. DNA for the CDR3: TGCGCCAGCAGCGGCCAGGGATTCCAGGAGACCCAGTACTTC.

V usage is TRBV7-9 and J usage is TRBJ1-1, with a possible D match to TRBD1 (6 bases). V dropped 5 bases and J dropped 1 base, with 14 bases sitting between them. CDR3 length equals 15 residues. Germline V lookup: CDR1 SEHNR, CDR2 FQNEAQ (reference sequence). CDR3 loop: CASSPPGTKNTEAFF. The CDR3 DNA reads as TGTGCCAGCAGCCCACCCGGGACAAAGAACACTGAAGCTTTCTTT.

This clone was recorded a few times. The V gene is TRBV27, the J gene TRBJ2-1; TRBD2 aligns across 8 bases. The CDR3 extends over 16 amino acids. CDR1 is MNHEY, CDR2 SMNVEV, per germline (reference sequence). V dropped 6 bases and J dropped 4; count of bases not matched to a gene: 11. As DNA, the CDR3 is TGTGCCAGCAGGCTTATCGGGGGGGCCCCGTACAATGAGCAGTTCTTC. It is translated as CASRLIGGAPYNEQFF.

This clone has a handful of counts. This chain connects TRBV9 to TRBJ2-3; 14 nucleotides agree with TRBD2. The CDR3 has 17 residues. Germline V gene data show CDR1 as SGDLS and CDR2 as YYNGEE. With 4 bases clipped from V and 3 bases from J, the junction kept 7 bases outside the gene matches. In DNA form, the CDR3 reads TGTGCCAGCAGCCCCGGACTAGCGGGGGGAAAAACAGATACGCAGTATTTT. Its protein product is CASSPGLAGGKTDTQYF. The full variable domain, completed using reference TRBV9 and TRBJ2-3, is DSGVTQTPKHLITATGQRVTLRCSPRSGDLSVYWYQQSLDQGLQFLIQYYNGEERAKGNILERFSAQQFPDLHSELNLSSLELGDSALYFCASSPGLAGGKTDTQYFGPGTRLTVL.

V is TRBV4-1 and J is TRBJ2-5, with D uncertain. The germline CDR1 and CDR2 sequences are MGHRA and YSYEKL. The CDR3 is made up of 13 amino acids. Trimming pared 1 base from V and 5 bases from J, leaving 8 bases between. The CDR3 coding sequence is TGCGCCAGCAGCCAAGTCTACGTGGAGACCCAGTACTTC. It encodes CASSQVYVETQYF.

The V call is TRBV14, the J call TRBJ2-3; 9 bases align to TRBD2. CDR3 length: 18 residues. The germline CDR1 and CDR2 sequences are SGHDN and FVKESK. The V and J ends lost 1 base and 4 bases, in that order; junction bases with no gene match: 12. The CDR3 here is CASSQAPWAGGPADTQYF. Written as DNA, the CDR3 is TGTGCCAGCAGCCAAGCCCCCTGGGCGGGAGGGCCCGCAGATACGCAGTATTTT. The full variable domain, its missing parts supplied by reference TRBV14 and TRBJ2-3, is EAGVTQFPSHSVIEKGQTVTLRCDPISGHDNLYWYRRVMGKEIKFLLHFVKESKQDESGMPNNRFLAERTGGTYSTLKVQPAELEDSGVYFCASSQAPWAGGPADTQYFGPGTRLTVL.

V usage is TRBV5-5 and J usage is TRBJ1-3, with D hard to call. Trimming removed 2 bases at V and 0 bases at J, with 6 bases between. Germline V gene data show CDR1 as SGHKS and CDR2 as YYEKEE (reference sequence). This CDR3 comprises 14 residues. The CDR3 bases are TGTGCCAGCAGCTTTCCAGACTCTGGAAACACCATATATTTT. The encoded protein is CASSFPDSGNTIYF.

V is TRBV7-6 and J is TRBJ1-5, with a possible D match to TRBD1 (6 bases). This CDR3 contains 17 residues. Per germline, CDR1 SGHVS and CDR2 FNYEAQ. V gave up 7 bases and J gave up 1 base, with 20 bases separating them. For the CDR3, the DNA is TGTGCCAGCAATCCCGGTCGGGGGGGCTGGAGCAATCAGCCCCAGCATTTT. Residues: CASNPGRGGWSNQPQHF.

This clone came up a few times. The genes are TRBV29-1 and TRBJ2-2; 11 nucleotides match TRBD2. CDR3 length: 13 amino acids. Looked up from germline, CDR1 is SQVTM and CDR2 is ANQGSEA. V lost 4 bases and J lost 7; bases outside the gene matches: 2. The CDR3 coding sequence is TGCAGCGTTGTAGCGGGGGGGAGCGGGGAGCTGTTTTTT. Translating gives CSVVAGGSGELFF.

The rearrangement joins TRBV19 to TRBJ1-4; 8 positions agree with TRBD1. Germline V gene data show CDR1 as LNHDA and CDR2 as SQIVND (reference sequence). The V and J ends lost 6 bases and 7 bases, in that order; junction bases with no gene match: 7. The CDR3 contains 14 residues. The CDR3 loop reads CASSNRGFGEKLFF. DNA for the CDR3: TGTGCCAGTAGCAACAGGGGGTTTGGTGAAAAACTGTTTTTT.

Concerning this clone: Sequence at one end of the junction differs from germline and may be a read error. In DNA, the CDR3 is TGTGCCCGCAGCTTCACCCTAGGTTCCAACACCGGGGAGCTGTTTTTT. It specifies CARSFTLGSNTGELFF. The chain has TRBV9 and TRBJ2-2; D gene uncertain. From germline, CDR1 is SGDLS and CDR2 YYNGEE. This CDR3 is built from 16 residues.

This clone was detected only a few times. This chain uses TRBV19 with TRBJ2-7, with 10 nucleotides matching TRBD2. Looked up from germline, CDR1 is LNHDA and CDR2 is SQIVND (reference sequence). The trim removed 2 bases at V and 5 bases at J, leaving 12 bases unmatched. The CDR3 totals 17 residues. The CDR3, as DNA: TGTGCCAGTAGTATAAGAGGGACTAGCGCGCGTGTTGACGAGCAGTACTTC. This sequence encodes CASSIRGTSARVDEQYF.

This clone turned up a few times. The J gene is TRBJ1-1, the V gene TRBV19; the match to TRBD1 covers 7 bases. The CDR3 sequence is 16 residues long. The ends lost 1 base at V and 6 bases at J; junction bases unmatched: 11. The germline V gene encodes CDR1 LNHDA and CDR2 SQIVND (reference sequence). In nucleotides, the CDR3 is TGTGCCAGTAGTATAGGGAGGCCAGGGGGAAACTCTGAAGCTTTCTTT. Its translation is CASSIGRPGGNSEAFF.

V gene TRBV11-2 combines with J gene TRBJ2-1, with a weak D call TRBD2 (5 bases). Germline loops: CDR1 SGHAT, CDR2 FQNNGV. This CDR3 has 17 amino acids. Trimming stripped 7 bases from V and 0 bases from J, with 19 bases between. The CDR3 is CASKGSPWESSYNEQFF. CDR3 nucleotide sequence: TGTGCCAGCAAAGGGAGCCCCTGGGAGAGCTCCTACAATGAGCAGTTCTTC.

This rearrangement joins TRBV7-3 to TRBJ2-1, with TRBD1 as a possible D gene (6 bases). CDR1 is SGHTA and CDR2 is FQGTGA in the germline V gene. Trimming took 0 bases from V and 1 from J, leaving 10 bases between them. There are 16 residues in the CDR3. For the CDR3, the DNA is TGTGCCAGCAGCTTAACTTCCGGACAGTCCTACAATGAGCAGTTCTTC. It is translated as CASSLTSGQSYNEQFF.

The chain is built from TRBV11-3 and TRBJ1-5, with 7 bases matching TRBD1. CDR3 length: 13 residues. Trimming took 10 bases from V and 6 from J; bases not matched to a gene: 9. The germline gives CDR1 SGHNT, CDR2 YENEEA. In DNA, the CDR3 is TGTGCCACGAACAGGGGAACGAGTCAGCCCCAGCATTTT. Amino acids: CATNRGTSQPQHF.